This T cell receptor (beta chain) was identified during a study of metastatic and nonmetastatic thyroid tumors. Across the whole study: From malignant and benign thyroid patients, repertoires in blood and in tumor or nodule tissue were compared.

This clone showed up many times. As processed by the authors: Differences in CDR3 between clinicopathological groups were drawn on to build a classifier intended to discriminate distant-metastatic papillary thyroid cancer patients. TCRdb re-called the PCR reads with MiXCR. The V and J calls shown here were made by TCRdb, not taken from the authors' results. The sample has 85,000 to 100,000 clones; approximately 12% are singletons. Germline V lookup: CDR1 SQVTM, CDR2 ANQGSEA. The trim removed 6 bases at V and 0 bases at J, leaving 16 bases unmatched. The CDR3 loop spans 19 amino acids. All patients reached thyroid surgery having received no treatment beforehand.

This chain joins TRBV29-1 and TRBJ2-6, with 8 bases fitting TRBD1. The sequence was collected from a female donor with papillary thyroid cancer or a benign thyroid nodule (not recorded which). Some clones in this sample may be carry-over from other donors' samples. Sequenced: blood. The CDR3 coding sequence is TGCAGCGTAATTCCGGGACAGGCGTCACTAGGCTCTGGGGCCAACGTCCTGACTTTC. It is translated as CSVIPGQASLGSGANVLTF.